A selection of T cell receptor beta chains follows, all from one sample in a study of CD8 T cells in ankylosing spondylitis. TCRdb re-derived calls from the 5' RACE reads in MiXCR, one entry per CDR3 protein. Here the sample spans roughly 130,000 distinct CDR3 sequences, roughly 13% being singletons. Sample: blood, either unsorted or a sorted T cell fraction (not recorded which). The source of these receptors is a female donor with ankylosing spondylitis or in good health (not recorded which). Both conserved end residues are part of each CDR3. D genes are given only for firm matches. Some rows mark clone size as missing; the rest say once, few, many or name a class of expanded clone.

abundance: many
j_gene: TRBJ2-7
v_gene: TRBV21-1
d_gene: .
CDR3nt: TGTGCCAGCAGCAAAGTAGGGCCCGACTACGAGCAGTACTTC
CDR3aa: CASSKVGPDYEQYF

abundance: .
j_gene: TRBJ2-3
v_gene: TRBV5-1
d_gene: TRBD1
CDR3nt: TGCGCCAGCAGCCCTGGGCGACAGGGGTTCGCAGATACGCAGTATTTT
CDR3aa: CASSPGRQGFADTQYF

abundance: .
j_gene: TRBJ2-5
v_gene: TRBV3-1
d_gene: TRBD2
CDR3nt: TGTGCCAGCAGCTATAGCGGGAGCGTCCAAGAGACCCAGTACTTC
CDR3aa: CASSYSGSVQETQYF

abundance: many
j_gene: TRBJ2-7
v_gene: TRBV5-1
d_gene: TRBD2
CDR3nt: TGCGCCAGCAGCTTCCCGGGAGGCTACGAGCAGTACTTC
CDR3aa: CASSFPGGYEQYF

abundance: few
j_gene: TRBJ2-3
v_gene: TRBV29-1
d_gene: .
CDR3nt: TGCAGCGTTGAAGATCGGGAGCGGTTAAACACAGATACGCAGTATTTT
CDR3aa: CSVEDRERLNTDTQYF

abundance: .
j_gene: TRBJ2-7
v_gene: TRBV20-1
d_gene: .
CDR3nt: TGCAGTGTCAGGACAATCTACGAGCAGTACTTC
CDR3aa: CSVRTIYEQYF

abundance: few
j_gene: TRBJ2-3
v_gene: TRBV20-1
d_gene: .
CDR3nt: TGCAGTGCTGAGACTACAGATACGCAGTATTTT
CDR3aa: CSAETTDTQYF

abundance: many
j_gene: TRBJ1-1
v_gene: TRBV30
d_gene: .
CDR3nt: TGTGCCTGGAGCCCCACCCGCGAAGCTTTCTTT
CDR3aa: CAWSPTREAFF

abundance: .
j_gene: TRBJ1-5
v_gene: TRBV5-1
d_gene: .
CDR3nt: TGCGCCAGCAGCCTCGGACCGGGCGGTCAGCCCCAGCATTTT
CDR3aa: CASSLGPGGQPQHF

abundance: few
j_gene: TRBJ1-2
v_gene: TRBV12-3/TRBV12-4
d_gene: .
CDR3nt: TGTGCCAGCACGGACCCGCTTTATGGCTACACCTTC
CDR3aa: CASTDPLYGYTF

abundance: .
j_gene: TRBJ2-2
v_gene: TRBV28
d_gene: .
CDR3nt: TGTGCCAGCAGTTTAGGTGGAATCGGGTTCGCGAACACCGGGGAGCTGTTTTTT
CDR3aa: CASSLGGIGFANTGELFF

abundance: many
j_gene: TRBJ2-1
v_gene: TRBV12-3/TRBV12-4
d_gene: TRBD1
CDR3nt: TGTGCCAGCAGTCCCACCGGGACAGGGGGCTCTGAGCAGTTCTTC
CDR3aa: CASSPTGTGGSEQFF

abundance: many
j_gene: TRBJ1-2
v_gene: TRBV12-3/TRBV12-4
d_gene: TRBD1
CDR3nt: TGTGCCAGCAGCCTGCAGGGGGCGGATGGCTACACCTTC
CDR3aa: CASSLQGADGYTF

abundance: .
j_gene: TRBJ2-1
v_gene: TRBV20-1
d_gene: TRBD1
CDR3nt: TGCAGTGCTTCTGACAGGGCGGCCTACAATGAGCAGTTCTTC
CDR3aa: CSASDRAAYNEQFF

abundance: .
j_gene: TRBJ1-1
v_gene: TRBV14
d_gene: .
CDR3nt: TGTGCCAGCAGCCAAGATATGGGTACTGAAGCTTTCTTT
CDR3aa: CASSQDMGTEAFF

abundance: many
j_gene: TRBJ1-1
v_gene: TRBV20-1
d_gene: TRBD1
CDR3nt: TGCAGTGCTCGTATTATGGGACAGGGGATCCCTGAAGCTTTCTTT
CDR3aa: CSARIMGQGIPEAFF

abundance: many
j_gene: TRBJ2-3
v_gene: TRBV5-5
d_gene: .
CDR3nt: TGTGCCAGCAGCTTGTGGCAGGACCCAGATACGCAGTATTTT
CDR3aa: CASSLWQDPDTQYF

abundance: .
j_gene: TRBJ2-5
v_gene: TRBV5-1
d_gene: TRBD2
CDR3nt: TGCGCCAGCAGCTTCGCGACTAGCGGGTGGTTGGAGACCCAGTACTTC
CDR3aa: CASSFATSGWLETQYF

abundance: many
j_gene: TRBJ2-1
v_gene: TRBV29-1
d_gene: .
CDR3nt: TGCAGCGTTCGTCCCCAGGGTAGCTCCTACAATGAGCAGTTCTTC
CDR3aa: CSVRPQGSSYNEQFF

abundance: .
j_gene: TRBJ2-7
v_gene: TRBV3-1
d_gene: TRBD2
CDR3nt: TGTGCCAGCAGCCAAGGACTAGCGGGACGCGAGCAGTACTTC
CDR3aa: CASSQGLAGREQYF

abundance: many
j_gene: TRBJ1-4
v_gene: TRBV19
d_gene: TRBD1
CDR3nt: TGTGCCAGTAGGCCTGGACAGGGGGCCAAACTGTTTTTT
CDR3aa: CASRPGQGAKLFF

abundance: few
j_gene: TRBJ1-6
v_gene: TRBV25-1
d_gene: TRBD1
CDR3nt: TGTGCCAGCAGCCTATCTCAGGGGGCTGGTTCACCCCTCCACTTT
CDR3aa: CASSLSQGAGSPLHF

abundance: .
j_gene: TRBJ2-7
v_gene: TRBV11-2
d_gene: .
CDR3nt: TGTGCCAGCAGCTCCCCCAGGGAGAGCTCCTACGAGCAGTACTTC
CDR3aa: CASSSPRESSYEQYF

abundance: many
j_gene: TRBJ2-1
v_gene: TRBV5-1
d_gene: .
CDR3nt: TGCGCCAGCAGCTTGGGGCAGGGGAGAATCAATGAGCAGTTCTTC
CDR3aa: CASSLGQGRINEQFF

abundance: few
j_gene: TRBJ2-7
v_gene: TRBV29-1
d_gene: .
CDR3nt: TGCAGCGTTGTGGACTACGAGCAGTACTTC
CDR3aa: CSVVDYEQYF

abundance: .
j_gene: TRBJ2-3
v_gene: TRBV6-5
d_gene: TRBD2
CDR3nt: TGTGCCAGCAGTTCCTGGACTAGCGGGACCCACACAGATACGCAGTATTTT
CDR3aa: CASSSWTSGTHTDTQYF

abundance: few
j_gene: TRBJ1-2
v_gene: TRBV20-1
d_gene: .
CDR3nt: TGCAGTGCTAGAGATCGCGGTGGGACCTTATTTGGCTACACCTTC
CDR3aa: CSARDRGGTLFGYTF

abundance: .
j_gene: TRBJ2-1
v_gene: TRBV20-1
d_gene: TRBD2
CDR3nt: TGCAGTGCTTACCCGGGACTAGCGTACAATGAGCAGTTCTTC
CDR3aa: CSAYPGLAYNEQFF

abundance: many
j_gene: TRBJ2-2
v_gene: TRBV7-9
d_gene: .
CDR3nt: TGTGCCAGCAGCCAAGACAGCCAAAACACCGGGGAGCTGTTTTTT
CDR3aa: CASSQDSQNTGELFF